This T cell receptor (beta chain) is drawn from a study of T cells after yellow fever vaccination. Overall study findings and caveats: Bulk-population clonotypes that are abundant could appear as contaminants in FACS-sorted repertoires.

Comment on this clonotype: The antigen is undetermined.

The CDR3 is made up of 18 amino acids. The germline V gene encodes CDR1 MNHEY and CDR2 SMNVEV (reference sequence). J gave up 1 base and V 5 bases, and 14 bases lay outside the gene matches. The study made its TCR cDNA through 5'RACE template switching. That step introduced a universal primer site along with UMIs. TCRdb reanalysed the 5' RACE reads using MiXCR and keeps one entry per CDR3 protein. This table has 240,000 or so distinct CDR3 sequences, 6% to 7.5% appearing once. The starting material was CD4+ T cells sorted from PBMCs, obtained 15 days after the yellow fever booster vaccination. The TCR originated in a man aged 30-40 years who received the YFV17D yellow fever vaccine. J is TRBJ2-1 and V is TRBV27, with 7 bases matching TRBD2. CDR3 loop: CASSPQQGRGLSYNEQFF. The CDR3 nucleotides read TGTGCCAGCAGTCCCCAACAAGGAAGGGGACTATCCTACAATGAGCAGTTCTTC.